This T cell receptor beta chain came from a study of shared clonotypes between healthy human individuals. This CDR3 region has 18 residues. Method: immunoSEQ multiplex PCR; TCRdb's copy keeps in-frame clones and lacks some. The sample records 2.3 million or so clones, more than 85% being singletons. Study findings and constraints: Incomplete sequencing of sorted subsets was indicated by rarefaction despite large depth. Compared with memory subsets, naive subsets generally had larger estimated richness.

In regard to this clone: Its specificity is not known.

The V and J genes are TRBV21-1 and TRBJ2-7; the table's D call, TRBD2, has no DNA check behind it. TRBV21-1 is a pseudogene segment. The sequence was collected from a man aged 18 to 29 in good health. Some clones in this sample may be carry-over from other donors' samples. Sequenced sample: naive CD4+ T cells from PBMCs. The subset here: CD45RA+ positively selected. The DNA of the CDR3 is TGTGCCAGCAGCAAAGGAGGGGGGACTAGCGGGAGGGAGTACGAGCAGTACTTC. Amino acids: CASSKGGGTSGREYEQYF.